The rows below give T cell receptor beta chains drawn from one sample of a study of cytomegalovirus exposure and HLA in healthy donors. The repertoire was sequenced with immunoSEQ multiplex PCR; TCRdb's copy has only in-frame clones and lacks some. The table records 100,000 to 120,000 clones, approximately 80% of them present only once. Material: PBMCs. These receptors were collected from a woman aged 18-29 years in good health and CMV-seronegative. Both conserved end residues are trimmed from each CDR3. The order of the fields is V gene, CDR3 length, CDR3 protein.

>TRBV7-2|13
ASSLDLGAAHEQY
>TRBV11-3|15
ASSDRRDRGLAGIQY
>TRBV4-2|15
ASSQAHLTQGVYGYT
>TRBV7-2|11
ASRRQPNTEAF
>TRBV18|11
ASSPGLNQPQH
>TRBV4-2|14
ASSLRLGHGTGELF
>TRBV7-2|12
ASSLGGFRQPQH
>TRBV7-6|12
ASSLSGEGEKLF
>TRBV5-1|12
ASSLASGHNEQF
>TRBV19|12
ASSMIQGHQPQH
>TRBV28|11
ASRTQGTDTQY
>TRBV5-4|15
ASSFRVGPRFNYGYT
>TRBV2|13
ASSAETGDEDTQY
>TRBV19|12
ASSMASGSYEQY
>TRBV5-6|11
ASRFSLNTEAF
>TRBV29-1|11
SVLRGRGTEAF
>TRBV4-1|11
ASSQQGLEKLF
>TRBV7-2|11
ASSPGVGDGYT
>TRBV6-5|9
ASSLGYEQY
>TRBV5-5|13
ASSPDRGHGNTIY
>TRBV6-5|14
ASSYADRDVVETQY
>TRBV5-1|11
ASSPNRERLQY
>TRBV5-1|10
ASSLAGDGYT
>TRBV11-2|14
ASSGVRGTRTGELF
>TRBV2|13
ASMRIAGKVYEQY
>TRBV11-3|11
ASSPPGGHEQF
>TRBV28|13
ASSSNSGRAFFRF
>TRBV18|12
ASSPPTGGYEAF
>TRBV5-1|14
ASSLGRDRGLETQY